Detailed here is one T cell receptor (beta chain). Its target is not known. No neoadjuvant therapy was given to the selected pancreatic ductal adenocarcinoma patients before their surgery. The record originates from a study of T cells in pancreatic ductal adenocarcinoma. Study-level results: Tumor-versus-blood clonality comparisons may be biased toward lower tumor diversity. The resected cohort was biased toward the minority with early-stage disease. No significant tumor-blood clonality difference; means were about 0.1 and 0.07. Blood had more productive templates and around 8-fold more unique clonotypes than tumor.

The protocol was immunoSEQ multiplex PCR, while the TCRdb copy is restricted to in-frame clones and leaves out a portion. The table lists under 30,000 clones, more than 90% of them singletons, with around 2.2% in the top ten. The germline V gene encodes CDR1 SNHLY and CDR2 FYNNEI. The CDR3 is made up of 15 amino acids. The V segment lost 6 bases and the J segment 1 base; nucleotides outside the gene matches: 7. The sequenced sample was PBMCs. The origin of this receptor is a human donor with pancreatic ductal adenocarcinoma. The chain joins TRBV2 to TRBJ2-3; TRBD1 agrees at 7 bases. The CDR3 region has the DNA TGTGCCAGCAGATGGCAGGGGGTAGGCACAGATACGCAGTATTTT. Translated, it gives CASRWQGVGTDTQYF.